What follows are 22 T cell receptor beta chains derived from one specimen sequenced in a study of blood T cell repertoires in COVID-19. Libraries were prepared by immunoSEQ multiplex PCR; TCRdb keeps only in-frame clonotypes and omits some of them. The table has roughly 130,000 clones, 86% seen once. Specimen: PBMCs or T cells enriched from blood (not recorded which). The receptors shown here come from a woman between 45 and 65 years old who had recovered from COVID-19.

The rearrangement uses TRBV18 and TRBJ1-4; 8 bases align to TRBD1. The germline V gene encodes CDR1 KGHSH and CDR2 LQKENI. The CDR3 length is 14 residues. V dropped 5 bases and J dropped 8; count of bases not matched to a gene: 7. The CDR3 bases are TGTGCCAGCTCAATCGGACAGGGTGGAGAAAAACTGTTTTTT. Encoded protein: CASSIGQGGEKLFF.

The rearrangement links TRBV9 to TRBJ1-4; 8 bases align to TRBD1. After removal of 3 bases from V and 8 bases from J, the junction contained 12 bases not matched to a gene. The CDR3 consists of 16 residues. Germline V gene data show CDR1 as SGDLS and CDR2 as YYNGEE. The CDR3 region has the DNA TGTGCCAGCAGCGCATCAGGGGGCCCTCTCACGGAAAAACTGTTTTTT. This translates into CASSASGGPLTEKLFF.

The rearrangement links TRBV27 to TRBJ1-1, with TRBD1 matching over 7 bases. The CDR3 totals 13 residues. Germline assignment: CDR1 MNHEY and CDR2 SMNVEV (reference sequence). The J segment lost 5 bases and the V segment lost 0 bases, leaving 0 bases of the junction unmatched. The CDR3 nucleotides read TGTGCCAGCAGTTTATCCAGGGGGACTGAAGCTTTCTTT. Protein product: CASSLSRGTEAFF.

This chain links TRBV30 with TRBJ1-2; 7 nucleotides match TRBD1. The V and J ends lost 0 bases and 4 bases, in that order; junction bases with no gene match: 5. The CDR3 is 14 residues long. Germline V CDR1 and CDR2: GTSNPN, SVGIG (reference sequence). CDR3 nucleotides: TGTGCCTGGAGTGTACCAGGGGGTGTCTATGGCTACACCTTC. This translates into CAWSVPGGVYGYTF.

The rearrangement links TRBV3-1 (or the pseudogene TRBV3-2) to TRBJ2-1; tentative D call: TRBD2 (6 bases). CDR1 is LGHDT and CDR2 is YNNKEL in the germline V gene (reference sequence). The V gene lost 4 bases and the J gene lost 6 bases, with 10 bases spanning the gap. The CDR3 extends over 13 amino acids. CDR3 protein: CASSLGLLNEQFF. Here the CDR3 DNA reads TGTGCCAGCAGCCTGGGACTCCTCAATGAGCAGTTCTTC.

The chain joins TRBV7-9 to TRBJ1-3; tentatively, D is TRBD1 (6 bases). There are 14 residues in the CDR3. V shed 7 bases and J shed 2 bases, with 12 bases lying between them. Germline V gives CDR1 SEHNR, CDR2 FQNEAQ (reference sequence). CDR3 nucleotide sequence: TGTGCCAGCATCGAGACAGGTCCTGGAAACACCATATATTTT. Protein product: CASIETGPGNTIYF.

This sequence joins TRBV7-9 and TRBJ2-3, with 14 bases that match TRBD2. The germline V gene has CDR1 SEHNR and CDR2 FQNEAQ (reference sequence). There are 16 residues in the CDR3. Trimming cost V 5 bases and J 4 bases; bases outside gene matches: 5. CDR3 sequence (DNA): TGTGCCAGCAGCAGACTAGCGGGGGGGAGGTCAGATACGCAGTATTTT. Protein product: CASSRLAGGRSDTQYF.

This clone was detected a few times. This rearrangement joins TRBV7-9 to TRBJ2-2; a weak D match, TRBD2 (5 bases). Germline assignment: CDR1 SEHNR and CDR2 FQNEAQ (reference sequence). This CDR3 contains 13 residues. V lost 6 bases to trimming and J lost 2 bases, with 7 bases between them. The CDR3 sequence is CASRRANTGELFF. The CDR3 DNA is TGTGCCAGCAGGCGGGCCAACACCGGGGAGCTGTTTTTT.

The rearrangement joins TRBV5-5 to TRBJ2-6, with D uncertain. With 4 bases removed from V and 0 bases from J, the gap between germline ends came to 11 bases. Germline V CDR1 and CDR2: SGHKS, YYEKEE (reference sequence). This CDR3 is built from 16 residues. Written as DNA, the CDR3 is TGTGCCAGCAGCCTGAACACCAACTCTGGGGCCAACGTCCTGACTTTC. Translating gives CASSLNTNSGANVLTF.

The V gene is TRBV27, the J gene TRBJ2-2; 11 bases are a match to TRBD2. CDR1 and CDR2 (germline): MNHEY, SMNVEV (reference sequence). The CDR3 is 16 amino acids. V shed 2 bases, J shed 6 bases, and the junction held 5 bases outside the gene matches. CDR3 bases: TGTGCCAGCAGTTTACTAGCGGGGGGAGGAGCCGGGGAGCTGTTTTTT. Translating gives CASSLLAGGGAGELFF.

In this sample, this clone turned up a few times. The gene calls are TRBV6-1 and TRBJ2-1, with a weak D call TRBD2 (6 bases). V was shortened by 3 bases and J by 7 bases, with 13 bases between the two germline ends. The length of the CDR3 is 14 residues. The germline V gene has CDR1 MNHNS and CDR2 SASEGT. In nucleotides, the CDR3 is TGTGCCAGCAGTGAGGCAGACGGGGGTAATGAGCAGTTCTTC. It yields the protein CASSEADGGNEQFF.

The V and J genes are TRBV6-6 and TRBJ1-6; tentative D call: TRBD1 (5 bases). The V gene lost 0 bases and the J gene lost 5 bases, with 11 bases spanning the gap. Germline-derived CDR1 and CDR2 are MNHNY and SVGAGI (reference sequence). The CDR3 extends over 16 amino acids. CDR3 sequence reads: CASSYSSGGNNSPLHF. The CDR3 DNA follows: TGTGCCAGCAGTTACTCGTCCGGGGGGAATAATTCACCCCTCCACTTT.

This chain joins TRBV6-5 and TRBJ1-6, with 8 bases fitting TRBD1. From germline, CDR1 is MNHEY and CDR2 SVGAGI. Unmatched junction bases numbered 4, after V lost 6 bases and J lost 6 bases. There are 14 residues in the CDR3. This chain's CDR3 is CASSQDRVNSPLHF. CDR3 coding DNA: TGTGCCAGCAGCCAGGACAGGGTTAATTCACCCCTCCACTTT.

The V call is TRBV19, the J call TRBJ1-4, with D uncertain. V was trimmed by 5 bases and J by 2 bases, leaving 12 bases between them. The CDR3 totals 15 residues. Germline CDR1 LNHDA, CDR2 SQIVND (reference sequence). The CDR3 coding sequence is TGTGCCAGTAGTCCCCTGGGGAGGACTAATGAAAAACTGTTTTTT. This gives the protein CASSPLGRTNEKLFF.

V is TRBV2 and J is TRBJ2-7; 8 nucleotides match TRBD2. The CDR3 length is 14 residues. V gave up 4 bases and J gave up 2 bases; unmatched junction bases: 4. Germline CDR1 is SNHLY and CDR2 is FYNNEI. CDR3 DNA sequence: TGTGCCAGCAGTGTGGTAGCGGGGACCTACGAGCAGTACTTC. Translated: CASSVVAGTYEQYF.

This chain uses TRBV29-1 with TRBJ1-4, with a weak D call TRBD1 (6 bases). This CDR3 region has 14 residues. V lost 1 base, J lost 5 bases, and 11 bases lay in between. CDR1 and CDR2 (germline): SQVTM, ANQGSEA. The chain's CDR3 is CSVEAPGQNEKLFF. CDR3 bases: TGCAGCGTTGAAGCCCCAGGACAGAATGAAAAACTGTTTTTT.

The chain links TRBV24-1 to TRBJ2-3; a weak D match, TRBD2 (6 bases). Germline assignment: CDR1 KGHDR and CDR2 SFDVKD. V was clipped by 5 bases and J by 8 bases, with 10 bases between them. The CDR3 contains 12 residues. The DNA of the CDR3 is TGTGCCACCAGTGCCTTGGGGGGTACGCAGTATTTT. Its translation is CATSALGGTQYF.

The CDR3 DNA reads as TGTGCCCGGCTGCGACAGGAGAGTCAGCCCCAGCATTTT. Protein product: CARLRQESQPQHF. The V gene is TRBV19, the J gene TRBJ1-5; maybe TRBD1 (6 bases). The V gene lost 11 bases and the J gene lost 6 bases, with 17 bases spanning the gap. In germline, CDR1 is LNHDA, CDR2 SQIVND (reference sequence). The CDR3 length is 13 residues.

The V gene is TRBV6-5, the J gene TRBJ2-7, with TRBD1 matching over 8 bases. Germline V gene sequence: CDR1 MNHEY, CDR2 SVGAGI. The length of the CDR3 is 14 residues. V shed 2 bases, J shed 3 bases, and the junction held 3 bases outside the gene matches. CDR3 coding DNA: TGTGCCAGCAGTTACGGGACAGGAAACTACGAGCAGTACTTC. This sequence encodes CASSYGTGNYEQYF.

The gene calls are TRBV19 and TRBJ2-1; TRBD2 agrees at 8 bases. The CDR3 loop spans 17 amino acids. Losses at the gene ends were 4 bases for V and 0 bases for J; bases not matched to a gene: 8. Germline CDR1 is LNHDA and CDR2 is SQIVND (reference sequence). The CDR3 region has the DNA TGTGCCAGTAGTACCGGCGGCGGGGGGATCTCCTACAATGAGCAGTTCTTC. Translating it yields CASSTGGGGISYNEQFF.

This clone occurred once. The same CDR3 arises from other DNA sequences in this sample as well. The rearrangement uses TRBV19 and TRBJ2-5; 7 positions agree with TRBD1. J gave up 2 bases and V 5 bases, and 5 bases lay outside the gene matches. The CDR3 has 14 residues. The germline gives CDR1 LNHDA, CDR2 SQIVND (reference sequence). CDR3 residues: CASSDRQGQETQYF. CDR3 nucleotide sequence: TGTGCCAGTAGTGACCGACAGGGACAAGAGACCCAGTACTTC. Together with reference TRBV19 and TRBJ2-5, the CDR3 gives the full variable domain: DGGITQSPKYLFRKEGQNVTLSCEQNLNHDAMYWYRQDPGQGLRLIYYSQIVNDFQKGDIAEGYSVSREKKESFPLTVTSAQKNPTAFYLCASSDRQGQETQYFGPGTRLLVL.

V and J are TRBV6-5 and TRBJ1-4; 12 bases map to TRBD1. The CDR3 spans 16 residues. Germline V gene sequence: CDR1 MNHEY, CDR2 SVGAGI. V was clipped by 2 bases and J by 11 bases; unmatched bases: 9. This CDR3 reads CASSYEPGQGAKKLFF. The CDR3 DNA follows: TGTGCCAGCAGTTACGAACCGGGACAGGGGGCGAAGAAACTGTTTTTT.